The T cell receptor beta chain under discussion was sequenced for a study of PD-1 blockade in classical Hodgkin lymphoma (TCRdb year 2020). With respect to the entire study: Nivolumab dosing was 3 mg/kg intravenously every 2 weeks, continuing until either disease progression or unacceptable toxicity. The study used TCR beta sequencing and CyTOF to define a peripheral blood immune signature of response to PD-1 blockade in classical Hodgkin lymphoma.

Beyond this particular receptor, the publication reports: Baseline TCR diversity was reported to be lower in newly diagnosed patients than in healthy donors, and even lower in relapsed/refractory patients. Trial patients with a complete response had baseline diversity similar to that of newly diagnosed patients, while partial responders and progressors had significantly lower diversity. Only a single clinical trial cohort was studied, and what caused the repertoire differences, possibly disease activity or prior therapy, remained undefined. Diversity was lower in patients who began nivolumab less than 1 year after ASCT, so these patients were left out of later analyses to avoid confounding by immune reconstitution. CD4+ but not CD8+ TCR diversity rose significantly by C4D1 (p=0.0027 vs p=0.16), most apparent in complete responders (p=0.02).

For this clone: What antigen it recognizes has not been identified. Base-call qualities are not available, and no considerably larger clone is one nucleotide away.

The time point tag for this specimen amounts to: cycle 1 day 1 (C1D1), immediately before nivolumab initiation. All trial patients had relapsed after autologous stem cell transplantation, with cohorts A, B and C differing in prior brentuximab vedotin exposure. The trial cohort comprised around 60 patients with relapsed/refractory classical Hodgkin lymphoma whose best overall responses were complete response, partial response or progressive disease. In the multi-cohort phase II CheckMate 205 trial, trial patients received single-agent nivolumab. An independent review committee assessed best overall response using the 2007 International Working Group response criteria. Trial PBMCs were collected just before the start of nivolumab (C1D1) and during therapy at cycle 2 day 1 and cycle 4 day 1. Peripheral blood was collected in 8 mL Vacutainer Cell Preparation Tubes, from which PBMCs were isolated by centrifugation and then cryopreserved.

Based on the germline V gene (reference sequence), the CDR1 and CDR2 sequences are MNHEY and SMNVEV. Including the terminal cysteine and phenylalanine, the CDR3 comprises 15 residues. The read is trimmed to its CDR3 DNA, 45 bases read in frame from base 1. The trim is 6 bases for V and 5 bases for J, with a gap of 20 bases between the germline ends. Genomic DNA was extracted with the Qiagen DNeasy kit from unsorted PBMCs and from negatively selected CD4+ and CD8+ fractions. Amplification of TCR beta CDR3 regions was done by immunoSEQ multiplex PCR with primers that anneal to V and J segments. A synthetic immune receptor repertoire was used to minimize amplification bias, and any residual bias was removed computationally once sequencing was done. In the authors' own workflow: Repertoire diversity was quantified as the Shannon entropy index using custom Python scripts. The unsorted, CD4+ and CD8+ repertoires were each analyzed separately, with the exception of combined analyses, where CD4+ and CD8+ sequences were merged in silico. A clone was considered expanded if an increase in frequency of at least 2-fold after treatment relative to C1D1 was found, and a pseudocount of 0.5 was applied to clones undetected at baseline. Singleton clones were defined as clones with 0 or 1 copy at C1D1, and non-singleton clones were defined as clones with 2 or more copies. Clones expanded in unsorted samples were labelled as CD4+, CD8+ or unknown by matching protein sequences in sorted samples from the same patient. Wilcoxon tests on paired samples were used to test changes in diversity from C1D1 to C4D1. What TCRdb holds here is the immuneACCESS table cut down to in-frame rearrangements. Part of the clones is not present; checked against another copy, under half of the missing clones reflect an unresolved V gene, and the others are unexplained. V, J and clone size are those of that table, while D and trimming were read from the DNA. In all, the sample holds 9,000 to 10,000 clones, and roughly 90% of those were seen once. 13% to 15% of the sample is taken by the ten largest.

The sample here was peripheral blood mononuclear cells (PBMCs), taken at baseline. The chain joins TRBV27 to TRBJ2-7; the D gene is possibly TRBD1, with 6 bases matching. The sequence was collected from a human donor with classical Hodgkin lymphoma. The CDR3 in this case is CASSPGDLGLDEQYF. The bases read TGTGCCAGCAGCCCAGGGGATTTGGGGCTCGACGAGCAGTACTTC.